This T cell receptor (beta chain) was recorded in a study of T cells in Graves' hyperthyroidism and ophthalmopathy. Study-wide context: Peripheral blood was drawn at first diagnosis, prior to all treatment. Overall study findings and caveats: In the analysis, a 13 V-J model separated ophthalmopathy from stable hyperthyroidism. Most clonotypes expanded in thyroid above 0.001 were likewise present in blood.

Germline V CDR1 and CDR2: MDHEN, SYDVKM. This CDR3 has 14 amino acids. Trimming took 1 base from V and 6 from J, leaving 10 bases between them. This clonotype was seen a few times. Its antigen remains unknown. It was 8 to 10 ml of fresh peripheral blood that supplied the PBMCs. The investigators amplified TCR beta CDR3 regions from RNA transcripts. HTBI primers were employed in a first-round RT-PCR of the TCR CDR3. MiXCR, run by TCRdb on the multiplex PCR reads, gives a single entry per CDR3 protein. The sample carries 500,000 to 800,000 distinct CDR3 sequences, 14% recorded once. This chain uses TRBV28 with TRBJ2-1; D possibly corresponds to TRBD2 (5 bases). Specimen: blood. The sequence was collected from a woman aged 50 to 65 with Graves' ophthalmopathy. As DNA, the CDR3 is TGTGCCAGCAGTTTATTCCCTAGCTTCAATGAGCAGTTCTTC. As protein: CASSLFPSFNEQFF.